A selection of T cell receptor beta chains follows, all from one sample in a study of post-analysis software for immune sequencing data. MiXCR, run by TCRdb on the PCR reads, gives a single entry per CDR3 protein. The sample includes 600,000 to 700,000 distinct CDR3 sequences, approximately 59% of them seen just once. The sample comprised blood. All receptors come from a girl aged 2 to 9 with multiple sclerosis. The CDR3 runs from the conserved cysteine through the conserved F or W. Fields, in order: V gene, CDR3 length, D gene, clone size, J gene, CDR3 DNA, CDR3 protein. D genes are given only for firm matches. Clone size is given for some rows only: seen once, a few or many times, or a class if the clone is expanded.

V gene: TRBV7-9; CDR3 length: 14; D gene: -; clone size: few; J gene: TRBJ2-7; CDR3 DNA: TGTGCCAGCAGCTTAGTAGGACAGAGCTACGAGCAGTACTTC; CDR3 protein: CASSLVGQSYEQYF
V gene: TRBV10-3; CDR3 length: 16; D gene: -; clone size: -; J gene: TRBJ2-7; CDR3 DNA: TGTGCCACCAAAGGGTTCGGCCCAAAATCCATGTACGAGCAGTACTTC; CDR3 protein: CATKGFGPKSMYEQYF
V gene: TRBV20-1; CDR3 length: 13; D gene: TRBD1; clone size: -; J gene: TRBJ2-5; CDR3 DNA: TGCAGTGCTAAGGGGGCGACCCAAGAGACCCAGTACTTC; CDR3 protein: CSAKGATQETQYF
V gene: TRBV12-3/TRBV12-4; CDR3 length: 15; D gene: TRBD1; clone size: -; J gene: TRBJ2-2; CDR3 DNA: TGTGCCAGCAGCCGATGGACAGGGGGGCCCGGGGAGCTGTTTTTT; CDR3 protein: CASSRWTGGPGELFF
V gene: TRBV29-1; CDR3 length: 15; D gene: TRBD2; clone size: -; J gene: TRBJ2-1; CDR3 DNA: TGCAGCGCCCAACTAGCGGGAGACTTGTACAATGAGCAGTTCTTC; CDR3 protein: CSAQLAGDLYNEQFF
V gene: TRBV7-8; CDR3 length: 14; D gene: TRBD1; clone size: few; J gene: TRBJ1-4; CDR3 DNA: TGTGCCAGCAGCCCAGACAGGGATAATGAAAAACTGTTTTTT; CDR3 protein: CASSPDRDNEKLFF
V gene: TRBV11-2; CDR3 length: 14; D gene: -; clone size: -; J gene: TRBJ2-5; CDR3 DNA: TGTGCCAGCAGCCCTGACAGACTTCAAGAGACCCAGTACTTC; CDR3 protein: CASSPDRLQETQYF
V gene: TRBV29-1; CDR3 length: 12; D gene: -; clone size: few; J gene: TRBJ2-6; CDR3 DNA: TGCAGCGTTGAGGGTGGGGCCAACGTCCTGACTTTC; CDR3 protein: CSVEGGANVLTF
V gene: TRBV7-9; CDR3 length: 15; D gene: -; clone size: -; J gene: TRBJ2-3; CDR3 DNA: TGTGCCAGCAGCCCCGGACAGATTCCCACAGATACGCAGTATTTT; CDR3 protein: CASSPGQIPTDTQYF
V gene: TRBV5-1; CDR3 length: 15; D gene: TRBD2; clone size: -; J gene: TRBJ2-1; CDR3 DNA: TGCGCCAGCAGACTAGCGCCTATAACAGCCAATGAGCAGTTCTTC; CDR3 protein: CASRLAPITANEQFF
V gene: TRBV20-1; CDR3 length: 16; D gene: -; clone size: -; J gene: TRBJ1-2; CDR3 DNA: TGCAGTGCTAGCCTCGGGTCCAAGGGCATTAACTATGGCTACACCTTC; CDR3 protein: CSASLGSKGINYGYTF
V gene: TRBV10-2; CDR3 length: 19; D gene: TRBD2; clone size: -; J gene: TRBJ2-3; CDR3 DNA: TGCGCCAGCAGTGAGGGGGGGACTAGCGGAAGTATTGGCACAGATACGCAGTATTTT; CDR3 protein: CASSEGGTSGSIGTDTQYF
V gene: TRBV27; CDR3 length: 19; D gene: -; clone size: -; J gene: TRBJ1-5; CDR3 DNA: TGTGCCAGCAGCCCGATCTACGGGACACAACATAACCTCAATCAGCCCCAGCATTTT; CDR3 protein: CASSPIYGTQHNLNQPQHF
V gene: TRBV10-3; CDR3 length: 12; D gene: -; clone size: -; J gene: TRBJ2-5; CDR3 DNA: TGTGCCACCAGGGACGTAAAGGAGACCCAGTACTTC; CDR3 protein: CATRDVKETQYF
V gene: TRBV7-9; CDR3 length: 15; D gene: TRBD1; clone size: -; J gene: TRBJ2-1; CDR3 DNA: TGTGCCAGCAGCTTATCCCTCATACCACGACAGGGGGAGTTCTTC; CDR3 protein: CASSLSLIPRQGEFF
V gene: TRBV12-3/TRBV12-4; CDR3 length: 16; D gene: -; clone size: few; J gene: TRBJ2-5; CDR3 DNA: TGTGCCAGCAGCCTAGGGCCAGGGGTTGGCCAAGAGACCCAGTACTTC; CDR3 protein: CASSLGPGVGQETQYF
V gene: TRBV29-1; CDR3 length: 12; D gene: -; clone size: few; J gene: TRBJ2-5; CDR3 DNA: TGCAGCGTCGAAGGGGGTGCAGAGACCCAGTACTTC; CDR3 protein: CSVEGGAETQYF
V gene: TRBV6-1; CDR3 length: 12; D gene: -; clone size: -; J gene: TRBJ1-5; CDR3 DNA: TGTGCCAGCAGTGGGTCGGGACAGCCCCAGCATTTT; CDR3 protein: CASSGSGQPQHF
V gene: TRBV7-9; CDR3 length: 14; D gene: -; clone size: few; J gene: TRBJ1-5; CDR3 DNA: TGTGCCAGCAGCCCCTCCGACTCAGATCAGCCCCAGCATTTT; CDR3 protein: CASSPSDSDQPQHF
V gene: TRBV7-2; CDR3 length: 15; D gene: TRBD2; clone size: few; J gene: TRBJ2-5; CDR3 DNA: TGTGCCAGCAGCACCTCAGGCGGGAGGTCGGAGACCCAGTACTTC; CDR3 protein: CASSTSGGRSETQYF
V gene: TRBV18; CDR3 length: 13; D gene: -; clone size: -; J gene: TRBJ2-7; CDR3 DNA: TGTGCCAGCTCACCGCGCAGGGACTACGAGCAGTACTTC; CDR3 protein: CASSPRRDYEQYF
V gene: TRBV20-1; CDR3 length: 12; D gene: -; clone size: once; J gene: TRBJ2-1; CDR3 DNA: TGCAGTGCTAGAGGAGGTCTTCGGGAGCAGTTCTTC; CDR3 protein: CSARGGLREQFF
V gene: TRBV7-6; CDR3 length: 20; D gene: -; clone size: few; J gene: TRBJ2-5; CDR3 DNA: TGTGCCAGCAGCCGACGAGCCTCCGCACTTTCCGGCACCAAGATCGGGACCCAGTACTTC; CDR3 protein: CASSRRASALSGTKIGTQYF
V gene: TRBV20-1; CDR3 length: 12; D gene: -; clone size: -; J gene: TRBJ1-1; CDR3 DNA: TGCAGTGCTCCCGAGCAGGCTAATTCTGCTTTCTTT; CDR3 protein: CSAPEQANSAFF
V gene: TRBV27; CDR3 length: 16; D gene: TRBD2; clone size: once; J gene: TRBJ2-1; CDR3 DNA: TGTGCCAGCAGTTTATCGGCTAGCGGGACCTACAATGAGCAGTTCTTC; CDR3 protein: CASSLSASGTYNEQFF
V gene: TRBV11-2; CDR3 length: 14; D gene: TRBD1; clone size: -; J gene: TRBJ1-2; CDR3 DNA: TGTGCCAGCAGCGGGATCCGGGACAGCCATGGCTGCACCTTC; CDR3 protein: CASSGIRDSHGCTF
V gene: TRBV20-1; CDR3 length: 16; D gene: -; clone size: -; J gene: TRBJ2-1; CDR3 DNA: TGCAGTGCTAGTGGACTTAGCGGCCTCTCCTACAATGAGCAGTTCTTC; CDR3 protein: CSASGLSGLSYNEQFF
V gene: TRBV7-9; CDR3 length: 16; D gene: -; clone size: few; J gene: TRBJ2-1; CDR3 DNA: TGTGCCAGCAGCACCATACACGGGACCAGGATAAATGAGCAGTTCTTC; CDR3 protein: CASSTIHGTRINEQFF
V gene: TRBV20-1; CDR3 length: 14; D gene: -; clone size: many; J gene: TRBJ2-1; CDR3 DNA: TGCAGTGCTAGACTAGACAGGACATACAATGAGCAGTTCTTC; CDR3 protein: CSARLDRTYNEQFF
V gene: TRBV7-2; CDR3 length: 13; D gene: -; clone size: -; J gene: TRBJ2-7; CDR3 DNA: TGTGCCAGCACCACATATGCGAGGTACGAGCAGTACTTC; CDR3 protein: CASTTYARYEQYF
V gene: TRBV4-2; CDR3 length: 15; D gene: -; clone size: -; J gene: TRBJ1-1; CDR3 DNA: TGTGCCAGCAGCCAAGATTTGGCAACATTTACTGAAGCTTTCTTT; CDR3 protein: CASSQDLATFTEAFF
V gene: TRBV20-1; CDR3 length: 12; D gene: TRBD2; clone size: -; J gene: TRBJ2-7; CDR3 DNA: TGCAGTGCTAGGACCACTAGCGACGAGCAGTACTTC; CDR3 protein: CSARTTSDEQYF
V gene: TRBV20-1; CDR3 length: 14; D gene: TRBD1; clone size: few; J gene: TRBJ1-2; CDR3 DNA: TGCAGTGCTAGAGCAGGGACAGGGATGGATGGCTACACCTTC; CDR3 protein: CSARAGTGMDGYTF
V gene: TRBV7-6; CDR3 length: 15; D gene: TRBD2; clone size: -; J gene: TRBJ2-1; CDR3 DNA: TGTGCCAGCAGCCTTAGCGGGGGGGCACGCAATGAGCAGTTCTTC; CDR3 protein: CASSLSGGARNEQFF
V gene: TRBV7-2; CDR3 length: 15; D gene: -; clone size: -; J gene: TRBJ2-3; CDR3 DNA: TGTGCCAGCAGCTTAGGAGCGTACTGGGCCCGGGGGCAGTATTTT; CDR3 protein: CASSLGAYWARGQYF